The clone carrying this T cell receptor (beta chain) was detected only a few times. This may be a read error, as it is one base from a much larger clone. Deletions cut 5 bases from V and 2 bases from J, with 11 bases between. Germline CDR1 reads MNHEY; CDR2 reads SVGAGI. This CDR3 is 14 amino acids long. This record belongs to a study of read filtering for tumor transcriptome and immune sequencing. Study as a whole: Among patients, roughly 17 were male and 15 or so female, aged about 40 to 90 (mean about 69). Whole-transcriptome libraries were prepared after DNase treatment.

From approximately 430 ng of RNA, a library with molecular barcoded alpha/delta and beta/gamma adaptors was made. TCRdb used MiXCR to reprocess the reads, holding one entry per CDR3 protein. The table lists more than 35,000 distinct CDR3 sequences, roughly 15% of them singletons. The source is a donor older than 35 with multiple myeloma. This sequence joins TRBV6-5 and TRBJ2-3, with a tentative D call TRBD2 (5 bases). The sequencing sample was made of a population of CD138-negative cells sorted from bone marrow. CDR3 protein: CASSRGTFTDTQYF. The CDR3, as DNA: TGTGCCAGCAGTCGGGGAACGTTCACAGATACGCAGTATTTT.